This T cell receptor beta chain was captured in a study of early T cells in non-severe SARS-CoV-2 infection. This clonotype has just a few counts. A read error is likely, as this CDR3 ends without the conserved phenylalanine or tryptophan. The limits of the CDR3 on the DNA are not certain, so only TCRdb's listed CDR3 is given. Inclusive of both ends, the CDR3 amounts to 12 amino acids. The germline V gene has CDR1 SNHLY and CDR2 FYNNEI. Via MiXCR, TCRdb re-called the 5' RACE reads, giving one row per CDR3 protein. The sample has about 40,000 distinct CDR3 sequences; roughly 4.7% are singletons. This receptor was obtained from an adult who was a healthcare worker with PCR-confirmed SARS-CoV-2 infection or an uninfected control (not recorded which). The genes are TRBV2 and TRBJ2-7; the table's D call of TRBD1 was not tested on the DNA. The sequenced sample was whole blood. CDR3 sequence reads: CASSEAGQGSLL.